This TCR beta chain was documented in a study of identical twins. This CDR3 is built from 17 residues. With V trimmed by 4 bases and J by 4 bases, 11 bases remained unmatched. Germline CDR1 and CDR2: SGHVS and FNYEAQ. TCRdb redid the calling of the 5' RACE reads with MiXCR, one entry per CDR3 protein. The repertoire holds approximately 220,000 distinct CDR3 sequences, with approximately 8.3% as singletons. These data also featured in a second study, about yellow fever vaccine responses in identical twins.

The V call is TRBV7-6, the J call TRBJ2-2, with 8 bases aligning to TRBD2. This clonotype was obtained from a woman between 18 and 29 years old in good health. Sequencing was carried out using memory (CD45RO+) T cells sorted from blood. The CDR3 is CASSSGPAGVITGELFF. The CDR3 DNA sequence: TGTGCCAGCAGCTCAGGGCCAGCGGGGGTGATCACCGGGGAGCTGTTTTTT.